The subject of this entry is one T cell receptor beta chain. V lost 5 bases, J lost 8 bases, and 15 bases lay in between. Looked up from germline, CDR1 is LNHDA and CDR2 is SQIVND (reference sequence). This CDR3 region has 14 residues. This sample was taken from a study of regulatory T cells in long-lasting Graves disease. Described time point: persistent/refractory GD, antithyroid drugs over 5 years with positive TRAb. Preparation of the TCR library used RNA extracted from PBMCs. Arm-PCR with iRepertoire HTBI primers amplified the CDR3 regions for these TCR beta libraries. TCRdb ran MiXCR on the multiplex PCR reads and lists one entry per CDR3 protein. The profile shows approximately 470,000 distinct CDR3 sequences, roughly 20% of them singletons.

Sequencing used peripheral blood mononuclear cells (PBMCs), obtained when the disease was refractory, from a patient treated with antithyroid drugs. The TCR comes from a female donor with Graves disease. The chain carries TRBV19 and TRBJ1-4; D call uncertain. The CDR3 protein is CASSRQSRGEKLFF. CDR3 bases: TGTGCCAGTAGTCGGCAGAGTCGAGGGGAAAAACTGTTTTTT.